Included here is one T cell receptor (beta chain) sequence, with context. What it binds is not known. This sample is drawn from a study of cytotoxic CD8 clonotypes in ibrutinib-treated CLL. Background on the study: Overall, some 24 responses were partial and 2 complete; following median about 70 months, 14 patients stayed remitted and approximately 12 progressed. Study results and caveats: On treatment, the uncommon public clonotypes contracted or remained stable.

There are 12 residues in the CDR3. Germline V CDR1 and CDR2: SGHNT, YENEEA. V gave up 6 bases and J gave up 4 bases, with 10 bases separating them. TCRdb's copy holds only in-frame clones and misses some; the assay was immunoSEQ multiplex PCR. The table shows 130,000 or so clones, with 70% to 85% occurring only once. The sample in question was PBMCs, obtained after 12 months of ibrutinib treatment. This chain uses TRBV11-3 with TRBJ2-7; D perhaps matches TRBD2 (5 bases). The origin of this receptor is a human donor with chronic lymphocytic leukemia. As DNA, the CDR3 is TGTGCCAGCAGGATCGGAGGATACGAGCAGTACTTC. Protein: CASRIGGYEQYF. Complete variable domain (other parts from reference TRBV11-3 and TRBJ2-7): EAGVVQSPRYKIIEKKQPVAFWCNPISGHNTLYWYLQNLGQGPELLIRYENEEAVDDSQLPKDRFSAERLKGVDSTLKIQPAELGDSAVYLCASRIGGYEQYFGPGTRLTVT.